This TCR beta chain was recorded in a study of shared clonotypes between healthy human individuals. The study, taken as a whole, reports: The researchers took only blood, and tissue repertoires probably look different. Clonotype sharing levels among donors were expected to vary with sequencing depth.

Per sorted-subset replicate PCR, input was roughly 200 ng DNA, representing tens of thousands of T cell genomes. Produced via immunoSEQ multiplex PCR; TCRdb's table is partial and in-frame only. The sample consists of around 1.6 million clones, nearly 99% of them appearing once. J gave up 7 bases and V 0 bases, and 8 bases lay outside the gene matches. The CDR3 extends over 17 amino acids. Germline V gives CDR1 SGDLS, CDR2 YYNGEE. For this clone: What it binds is not known.

The receptor comes from a man aged 30-40 years in good health. The sequencing input was naive CD4+ T cells sorted from blood. Subset indicated: CD45RA+ positively selected. The V call is TRBV9, the J call TRBJ2-1, with 12 bases lining up with TRBD2. The CDR3 DNA is TGTGCCAGCAGCGTAGAGGGACTAGCGGGCCGAAAGAATGAGCAGTTCTTC. Translating gives CASSVEGLAGRKNEQFF.